Below, 28 T cell receptor beta chains from the same sample are listed, as sequenced in a study of CD8+ T cells in alopecia areata. Extraction of RNA preceded its reverse transcription into cDNA, which served as the sequencing template. Clones were sequenced by immunoSEQ multiplex PCR, and TCRdb holds only the in-frame ones, with some missing. This sample carries roughly 190,000 clones, 60% of them seen once, and the ten largest clones take approximately 3.4%. Treatment reported: oral pan-JAK inhibitor, 5-10 mg twice daily. Sample: CD4+ T cells sorted from blood, taken at week 4, from a patient treated with tofacitinib. The receptors were sampled from a human donor with alopecia areata.

This clone was seen only a few times. V is TRBV28 and J is TRBJ2-7; D remains unclear. Germline-derived CDR1 and CDR2 are MDHEN and SYDVKM. CDR3 size: 12 residues. V dropped 6 bases and J dropped 0 bases, with 6 bases sitting between them. CDR3 amino acids: CASRSYSYEQYF. The CDR3 coding sequence is TGTGCCAGCAGGTCTTACTCCTACGAGCAGTACTTC.

This sequence joins TRBV9 and TRBJ1-1; D might be TRBD1 (5 bases). CDR1 SGDLS and CDR2 YYNGEE come from the germline V gene. CDR3 length: 14 residues. The ends were cut back, 4 bases at V and 8 bases at J, with 18 bases in the middle. CDR3 residues: CASSPQVGRDEAFF. The CDR3 DNA follows: TGTGCCAGCAGCCCCCAGGTGGGCCGGGACGAAGCTTTCTTT.

This clone showed up just a few times. The chain uses TRBV10-3 and TRBJ2-1, with D hard to call. The V end lost 2 bases, the J end lost 5 bases, and 13 bases lay between the germline ends. The V gene's germline CDR1 is ENHRY and CDR2 SYGVKD. The CDR3 has 15 amino acids. This CDR3 is CAISEGRPTDNEQFF. The CDR3 bases are TGTGCCATCAGTGAGGGACGGCCGACGGACAATGAGCAGTTCTTC.

This chain connects TRBV5-1 to TRBJ2-3; D gene unclear. The CDR3 is 14 amino acids. Trimming stripped 0 bases from V and 0 bases from J, with 5 bases between. Germline V gives CDR1 SGHRS, CDR2 YFSETQ. The CDR3 region has the DNA TGCGCCAGCAGCTTGGGGACGAGCACAGATACGCAGTATTTT. Residues: CASSLGTSTDTQYF.

This sequence joins TRBV11-1 and TRBJ1-1; 7 bases align to TRBD1. This CDR3 has 15 residues. Unmatched junction bases numbered 11, after V lost 5 bases and J lost 5 bases. From germline, CDR1 is SGHAT and CDR2 FQDESV (reference sequence). CDR3: CASSAQGGLITEAFF. CDR3 bases: TGTGCCAGCAGCGCGCAGGGGGGACTTATAACTGAAGCTTTCTTT. Using reference TRBV11-1 and TRBJ1-1 for the parts outside the CDR3, the full variable domain is EAEVAQSPRYKITEKSQAVAFWCDPISGHATLYWYRQILGQGPELLVQFQDESVVDDSQLPKDRFSAERLKGVDSTLKIQPAELGDSAMYLCASSAQGGLITEAFFGQGTRLTVV.

The genes are TRBV30 and TRBJ1-4; D is possibly TRBD1 (6 bases). The CDR3 loop spans 15 amino acids. With 0 bases removed from V and 5 bases from J, the gap between germline ends came to 13 bases. CDR1 and CDR2 (germline): GTSNPN, SVGIG (reference sequence). The CDR3 loop reads CAWSVQGTLNEKLFF. In DNA, the CDR3 is TGTGCCTGGAGTGTACAAGGGACACTAAATGAAAAACTGTTTTTT.

This clone was counted between two and nine times. This rearrangement joins TRBV30 to TRBJ1-5, with D uncertain. Germline V gene sequence: CDR1 GTSNPN, CDR2 SVGIG (reference sequence). The CDR3 spans 16 residues. V was shortened by 0 bases and J by 0 bases, with 12 bases between the two germline ends. CDR3 amino acids: CAWSVQESYSNQPQHF. The CDR3 bases are TGTGCCTGGAGTGTACAAGAATCCTATAGCAATCAGCCCCAGCATTTT. Filled out from reference TRBV30 and TRBJ1-5, the complete variable domain reads SQTIHQWPATLVQPVGSPLSLECTVEGTSNPNLYWYRQAAGRGLQLLFYSVGIGQISSEVPQNLSASRPQDRQFILSSKKLLLSDSGFYLCAWSVQESYSNQPQHFGDGTRLSIL.

This sequence joins TRBV4-1 and TRBJ2-6; 9 bases map to TRBD1. V shed 0 bases, J shed 0 bases, and the junction held 9 bases outside the gene matches. Per germline, CDR1 MGHRA and CDR2 YSYEKL. The CDR3 spans 20 residues. The chain's CDR3 is CASSQDSGTGLVSGANVLTF. The CDR3 bases are TGCGCCAGCAGCCAAGATTCTGGGACAGGGTTGGTCTCTGGGGCCAACGTCCTGACTTTC.

This clone has more than one count but fewer than ten. The chain uses TRBV29-1 and TRBJ2-5, with D maybe TRBD2 (6 bases). The V and J ends lost 6 bases and 1 base respectively, with 12 bases between them. This CDR3 spans 13 amino acids. The V gene's germline CDR1 is SQVTM and CDR2 ANQGSEA. The CDR3 region is CSVATGSQETQYF. In DNA, the CDR3 is TGCAGCGTCGCAACCGGGAGCCAAGAGACCCAGTACTTC.

The chain couples TRBV28 to TRBJ1-1; possible D gene TRBD1, 5 bases. The germline V gene encodes CDR1 MDHEN and CDR2 SYDVKM. V was trimmed by 9 bases and J by 8 bases, leaving 16 bases between them. The CDR3 length is 12 residues. The CDR3 DNA reads as TGTGCCAGTTTCGCAACAGGAAAAGAAGCTTTCTTT. This codes for CASFATGKEAFF.

This clone has a handful of counts. The gene calls are TRBV5-1 and TRBJ2-7; D unresolved. CDR3 size: 11 residues. The germline V gene encodes CDR1 SGHRS and CDR2 YFSETQ. The V end lost 4 bases, the J end lost 5 bases, and 7 bases lay between the germline ends. This CDR3 reads CASSRADEQYF. CDR3 nucleotide sequence: TGCGCCAGCAGCCGGGCGGACGAGCAGTACTTC. Supplemented by reference TRBV5-1 and TRBJ2-7, the full variable domain reads KAGVTQTPRYLIKTRGQQVTLSCSPISGHRSVSWYQQTPGQGLQFLFEYFSETQRNKGNFPGRFSGRQFSNSRSEMNVSTLELGDSALYLCASSRADEQYFGPGTRLTVT.

This clone was seen only a few times. The rearrangement uses TRBV5-1 and TRBJ1-1; 11 nucleotides align to TRBD1. With V trimmed by 6 bases and J by 4 bases, 11 bases remained unmatched. Germline assignment: CDR1 SGHRS and CDR2 YFSETQ. The CDR3 contains 16 residues. The CDR3 DNA reads TGCGCCAGCACGACTACAACGGGGACAGGGGGCACTGAAGCTTTCTTT. Its protein product is CASTTTTGTGGTEAFF.

This clone has a single count. This chain links TRBV29-1 with TRBJ1-5; 8 nucleotides align to TRBD1. Looked up from germline, CDR1 is SQVTM and CDR2 is ANQGSEA. Losses at the gene ends were 6 bases for V and 6 bases for J; bases not matched to a gene: 10. The CDR3 contains 14 residues. The CDR3 nucleotides read TGCAGCGTAGGGGACAGGTCTAATGGTCAGCCCCAGCATTTT. Protein product: CSVGDRSNGQPQHF.

The genes are TRBV4-2 and TRBJ2-7, with D perhaps matching TRBD2 (6 bases). Germline CDR1 reads LGHNA; CDR2 reads YNFKEQ. V was cut by 1 base and J by 13 bases, with 14 bases left in between. The CDR3 loop spans 12 amino acids. The chain's CDR3 is CASSQGPGLPYF. For the CDR3, the DNA is TGTGCCAGCAGCCAAGGTCCGGGACTTCCCTACTTC.

The rearrangement uses TRBV2 and TRBJ2-5, with TRBD2 matching 9 bases. Looked up from germline, CDR1 is SNHLY and CDR2 is FYNNEI. This CDR3 comprises 15 residues. V was pared by 5 bases and J by 0 bases, with 4 bases of the junction left unmatched. CDR3 protein: CASSLSGGYQETQYF. CDR3 DNA sequence: TGTGCCAGCAGTCTTAGCGGGGGATACCAAGAGACCCAGTACTTC.

A few counts support this clone. The chain links TRBV10-3 to TRBJ2-7; D might be TRBD1 or TRBD2, each matching 7 bases. The CDR3 has 12 residues. The V and J ends lost 10 bases and 5 bases respectively, with 15 bases between them. Germline CDR1 is ENHRY and CDR2 is SYGVKD. The CDR3 here is CATSRGGNEQYF. The DNA of the CDR3 is TGTGCCACTTCCAGGGGGGGCAACGAGCAGTACTTC.

CDR3 region: CASSEGQGDGYTF. CDR3 sequence (DNA): TGCGCCAGCAGCGAAGGACAGGGCGATGGCTACACCTTC. J is TRBJ1-2 and V is TRBV5-1; 8 bases line up with TRBD1. Trimming removed 4 bases from V and 6 bases from J; junction bases left unmatched: 5. This CDR3 has 13 residues. CDR1 and CDR2 (germline): SGHRS, YFSETQ. The full variable domain, its missing parts supplied by reference TRBV5-1 and TRBJ1-2, is KAGVTQTPRYLIKTRGQQVTLSCSPISGHRSVSWYQQTPGQGLQFLFEYFSETQRNKGNFPGRFSGRQFSNSRSEMNVSTLELGDSALYLCASSEGQGDGYTFGSGTRLTVV.

This chain joins TRBV19 and TRBJ2-6; no definite D call. The CDR3 is 11 amino acids. The germline V and J ends were trimmed by 4 bases and 14 bases, with 9 bases remaining between them. Looked up from germline, CDR1 is LNHDA and CDR2 is SQIVND (reference sequence). DNA of the CDR3: TGTGCCAGTAGTACCCGTGGGTTCCTGACTTTC. Protein product: CASSTRGFLTF.

The chain's CDR3 is CASRTDRGRGQPQHF. CDR3 in DNA: TGTGCCAGTAGGACGGACAGGGGTAGGGGTCAGCCCCAGCATTTT. This chain links TRBV19 with TRBJ1-5; the match to TRBD1 covers 9 bases. In germline, CDR1 is LNHDA, CDR2 SQIVND (reference sequence). Unmatched junction bases numbered 9, after V lost 6 bases and J lost 6 bases. The CDR3 length is 15 residues.

The CDR3 sequence is CAWRRTGGLFF. CDR3 nucleotide sequence: TGTGCCTGGAGGCGGACAGGAGGGCTGTTTTTT. The chain couples TRBV30 to TRBJ2-2; 7 positions match TRBD1. Germline assignment: CDR1 GTSNPN and CDR2 SVGIG (reference sequence). V lost 3 bases and J lost 13; bases outside the gene matches: 5. The CDR3 has 11 amino acids.

Comment on this clone: The same CDR3 also results from other DNA sequences found in this sample. The rearrangement joins TRBV30 to TRBJ1-1; D is undetermined. The germline gives CDR1 GTSNPN, CDR2 SVGIG (reference sequence). This CDR3 contains 13 residues. The V end was cut by 2 bases, the J end by 0 bases, with 7 bases between. CDR3 coding DNA: TGTGCCTGGAGTAATGGTATGAACACTGAAGCTTTCTTT. It encodes CAWSNGMNTEAFF.

The chain is built from TRBV4-2 and TRBJ1-4; 10 nucleotides match TRBD1. The germline gives CDR1 LGHNA, CDR2 YNFKEQ. J lost 5 bases, V lost 0 bases, and 0 bases had no gene match. The CDR3 spans 15 residues. The CDR3 protein is CASSQETGGNEKLFF. The CDR3 region has the DNA TGTGCCAGCAGCCAAGAGACAGGGGGCAATGAAAAACTGTTTTTT.

This clone has more than one count but fewer than ten. The chain has TRBV4-1 and TRBJ1-2; 7 bases match TRBD1. The junction had 6 bases not matched to a gene; V was cut back by 2 bases and J by 6 bases. Germline lookup yields CDR1 MGHRA and CDR2 YSYEKL. The CDR3 contains 14 residues. As DNA, the CDR3 is TGCGCCAGCAGCCAACCCAACCAGGGGGATGGCTACACCTTC. Protein sequence: CASSQPNQGDGYTF.

This clone has a handful of counts. This chain connects TRBV18 to TRBJ1-4; 9 bases align to TRBD1. The CDR3 has 16 residues. CDR1 and CDR2 (germline): KGHSH, LQKENI. V lost 4 bases to trimming and J lost 0 bases; unmatched junction nucleotides: 3. CDR3 sequence reads: CASSRGQGATNEKLFF. The CDR3 coding sequence is TGTGCCAGCTCACGGGGACAGGGAGCAACTAATGAAAAACTGTTTTTT.

The V and J genes are TRBV7-9 and TRBJ1-4, with a possible D match to TRBD1 (5 bases). CDR3 length: 12 amino acids. Trimming left V 7 bases short and J 8 bases short, with 11 bases between. CDR1 and CDR2 from the germline V gene are SEHNR and FQNEAQ (reference sequence). This CDR3 is CASNRGTEKLFF. The CDR3 nucleotides are TGTGCCAGCAACAGAGGGACCGAAAAACTGTTTTTT.

The chain has TRBV4-1 and TRBJ2-7; no definite D call. The CDR3 extends over 12 amino acids. Looked up from germline, CDR1 is MGHRA and CDR2 is YSYEKL. The V and J ends lost 0 bases and 7 bases respectively, with 7 bases between them. The CDR3 coding sequence is TGCGCCAGCAGCCAAGAAGGCGGTGAGCAGTACTTC. Its protein is CASSQEGGEQYF.

The chain links TRBV7-9 to TRBJ2-7; 9 nucleotides agree with TRBD1. Trimming at V came to 5 bases and at J to 2 bases, leaving 7 bases not matched to a gene. The V gene's germline CDR1 is SEHNR and CDR2 FQNEAQ (reference sequence). The CDR3 is 15 amino acids. CDR3 loop: CASSPTGQGTYEQYF. Here the CDR3 DNA reads TGTGCCAGCAGCCCAACAGGACAGGGGACCTACGAGCAGTACTTC.

The rearrangement links TRBV7-9 to TRBJ1-1; D remains unclear. Germline values: CDR1 SEHNR, CDR2 FQNEAQ (reference sequence). V gave up 6 bases and J gave up 2 bases, with 13 bases separating them. The CDR3 spans 14 residues. The CDR3 region has the DNA TGTGCCAGCAGTTCCCGCGGGGTTAACACTGAAGCTTTCTTT. It codes for CASSSRGVNTEAFF.